These T cell receptor beta chains were read from a single sample in a study of Graves' ophthalmopathy and Graves' hyperthyroidism. In TCRdb, the multiplex PCR reads were re-called with MiXCR into one record per CDR3 protein. The sample carries approximately 540,000 distinct CDR3 sequences, roughly 39% recorded once. Sample: peripheral blood or thyroid tissue (not recorded which). The receptors here all came from an adult man with Graves' hyperthyroidism. The CDR3 runs from the conserved cysteine through the conserved F or W. D genes are given only for firm matches. The size entry is marked missing in some rows and otherwise reads once, few, many or a size class.

CDR3 DNA	CDR3 protein	clone size	V gene	J gene	D gene
TGTGCCAGCAGCGACTCGACAGGGGGCATAAAGACCCAGTACTTC	CASSDSTGGIKTQYF	many	TRBV9	TRBJ2-5	TRBD1
TGTGCCAGCAGTTTAGTACGGGGGTATAGCACTGAAGCTTTCTTT	CASSLVRGYSTEAFF	few	TRBV12-3/TRBV12-4	TRBJ1-1	NA
TGTGCCAGCAGTTACAGGACAGGGAGCACCGGGGAGCTGTTTTTT	CASSYRTGSTGELFF	many	TRBV12-3/TRBV12-4	TRBJ2-2	TRBD1
TGCGCCAGCAGCCAAGTGCCCCTCCCTGGCAGGGGCGCCGAAAAACTGTTTTTT	CASSQVPLPGRGAEKLFF	few	TRBV4-3	TRBJ1-4	NA
TGTGCCAGCAGCCAGGTCCTTGGGCTTGAAGCTTTCTTT	CASSQVLGLEAFF	NA	TRBV7-8	TRBJ1-1	NA
TGCAGCGTTGGTAATAGCGGGGGGGGAGCCAAAAACATTCAGTACTTC	CSVGNSGGGAKNIQYF	once	TRBV29-1	TRBJ2-4	TRBD2
TGCAGTGCTAGTTGGGGGGGCGGACGCAATCAGCCCCAGCATTTT	CSASWGGGRNQPQHF	many	TRBV20-1	TRBJ1-5	NA
TGTGCCAGCAGCCGAGGAGGGGCCCCAGAGACCCAGTACTTC	CASSRGGAPETQYF	many	TRBV14	TRBJ2-5	NA
TGTGCCAGCAGCTTAATTGGCAGAAGCTACGAGCAGTACTTC	CASSLIGRSYEQYF	many	TRBV7-9	TRBJ2-7	NA
TGTGCCAGCAGTAACTCTGGGGCAGCTAGCAATCAGCCCCAGCATTTT	CASSNSGAASNQPQHF	many	TRBV6-1	TRBJ1-5	NA
TGCAGTGCTAGAGTCCCGACAGGGGGGTACGAGCAGTACTTC	CSARVPTGGYEQYF	once	TRBV20-1	TRBJ2-7	TRBD1
TGTGCCAGCGGCCCCCTAGCTAACGAGCAGTACTTC	CASGPLANEQYF	many	TRBV2	TRBJ2-7	NA
TGTGCCAGCAGCTTAATCCCCCGGGCCAGGGAGCTGTTTTTT	CASSLIPRARELFF	NA	TRBV7-8	TRBJ2-2	NA
TGTGCCAGCAGCGTAGGGGACGGGCACTATGGCTACACCTTC	CASSVGDGHYGYTF	many	TRBV9	TRBJ1-2	NA
TGTGCCAGTAGTATAGGACAGGGTGCCACTGAAGCTTTCTTT	CASSIGQGATEAFF	many	TRBV19	TRBJ1-1	TRBD1
TGTGCCAGCAGCTTAGTCCAAGAGACCCAGTACTTC	CASSLVQETQYF	many	TRBV7-2	TRBJ2-5	NA
TGTGCCAGCAGTGACTCTGGGACAGGGTTGTTGGATGAGCAGTTCTTC	CASSDSGTGLLDEQFF	NA	TRBV6-4	TRBJ2-1	TRBD1
TGTGCCAGCAGCCCGGATCACGAGCAGTACTTC	CASSPDHEQYF	many	TRBV6-2/TRBV6-3	TRBJ2-7	NA
TGTGCCAGCAGCGTGTCCGGGGGGGCTAACACCGGGGAGCTGTTTTTT	CASSVSGGANTGELFF	NA	TRBV9	TRBJ2-2	TRBD2
TGCGCCAGCAGCGTGGGACTAGCGGGGGCAGGAGGGGAGCTGTTTTTT	CASSVGLAGAGGELFF	NA	TRBV5-1	TRBJ2-2	TRBD2
TGCAGTGCTAGAAGTCTAGCGGGAGTAGAATCAGCGAATAACGAGCAGTACTTC	CSARSLAGVESANNEQYF	many	TRBV20-1	TRBJ2-7	TRBD2
TGTGCCAGCAGCCCAAAGGGCAGCAATGAGCAGTACTTC	CASSPKGSNEQYF	NA	TRBV7-3	TRBJ2-7	NA
TGTGCCACCGGGACAACACCCTATGGCTACACCTTC	CATGTTPYGYTF	NA	TRBV24-1	TRBJ1-2	NA
TGCGCCAGCAGCAGGACCGTAGCGGGAGTGGGGCGAGAGACCCAGTACTTC	CASSRTVAGVGRETQYF	many	TRBV5-1	TRBJ2-5	TRBD2
TGCAGTGTGAGAGCTGTGGATAACTATGGCTACACCTTC	CSVRAVDNYGYTF	NA	TRBV20-1	TRBJ1-2	NA
TGCGCCAGCAGCCCGAGGGACAGGGGGGTTTTGAACACTGAAGCTTTCTTT	CASSPRDRGVLNTEAFF	once	TRBV5-1	TRBJ1-1	TRBD1
TGTGCCAGCAGTGTAGCGGGAGCCTACACCGGGGAGCTGTTTTTT	CASSVAGAYTGELFF	many	TRBV12-3/TRBV12-4	TRBJ2-2	TRBD2
TGTGCCAGCAGCTTTATCGGACAGGGAATGGGGGAGCAGTACTTC	CASSFIGQGMGEQYF	many	TRBV5-5	TRBJ2-7	TRBD1
TGCAGCGTTGGTGGGGGGCGGCGGGAAAAACTGTTTTTT	CSVGGGRREKLFF	NA	TRBV29-1	TRBJ1-4	NA
TGTGCCAGCAGTTTCGGTCATTCGAACACCGGGGAGCTGTTTTTT	CASSFGHSNTGELFF	few	TRBV12-3/TRBV12-4	TRBJ2-2	NA
TGCGCCAGCAGTGTTGACAGGGGAAAGTACGAGCAGTACTTC	CASSVDRGKYEQYF	NA	TRBV10-2	TRBJ2-7	TRBD1
TGTGCCAGCAGCTTGGACGCAAGCTCCTACAATGAGCAGTTCTTC	CASSLDASSYNEQFF	few	TRBV7-2	TRBJ2-1	NA
TGTGCCACCAGTAGGGGGCCGAGCTCCTACAATGAGCAGTTCTTC	CATSRGPSSYNEQFF	NA	TRBV24-1	TRBJ2-1	TRBD1
TGTGCCAGCAGCGACGGGACAGAGTATGGCTACACCTTC	CASSDGTEYGYTF	many	TRBV6-1	TRBJ1-2	TRBD1
TGTGCCAGTAGGCCCAGCGGGGGTGGCCCTCAAGAGACCCAGTACTTC	CASRPSGGGPQETQYF	NA	TRBV7-9	TRBJ2-5	TRBD2
TGTGCCAGCAGTTTATATCAGGGTGGGGGAACCAATCAGCCCCAGCATTTT	CASSLYQGGGTNQPQHF	NA	TRBV12-3/TRBV12-4	TRBJ1-5	NA
TGTGCTAGTGGTCGACATCTCTTT	CASGRHLF	NA	TRBV12-5	TRBJ1-1	NA
TGCGCCAGCAGCCTAGGACTCGAAATAGCCTACGAGCAGTACTTC	CASSLGLEIAYEQYF	few	TRBV5-1	TRBJ2-7	NA
TGTGCCAGCAGTCGGCCATCGACAGGGATGAGGACTGAAGCTTTCTTT	CASSRPSTGMRTEAFF	many	TRBV6-2/TRBV6-3	TRBJ1-1	TRBD1
TGTGCCAGCAGGCGGACAGGGGATAATTACGAGCAGTACTTC	CASRRTGDNYEQYF	NA	TRBV6-5	TRBJ2-7	TRBD1
TGCGCCAGCAGCCAAGTGGTAATGGATCTGGGAGGGCCAGATACGCAGTATTTT	CASSQVVMDLGGPDTQYF	NA	TRBV4-1	TRBJ2-3	TRBD2
TGTGCCAGCAGTGGCAGGGGGAGAGAGACCCAGTACTTC	CASSGRGRETQYF	many	TRBV2	TRBJ2-5	TRBD1
TGTGCCAGCACTAGGCAGGGGGGAAATAATTCACCCCTCCACTTT	CASTRQGGNNSPLHF	many	TRBV28	TRBJ1-6	TRBD1
TGCAGTGCTGTGGGCCTCGGGTCTAATGGCTACACCTTC	CSAVGLGSNGYTF	many	TRBV20-1	TRBJ1-2	NA
TGTGCCAGCAGTTTATCGGGAGGTCTCTTCTCCTACGAGCAGTACTTC	CASSLSGGLFSYEQYF	few	TRBV9	TRBJ2-7	TRBD2
TGTGCCAGCAGCCAGAGACAGGATAACTCTGGAAACACCATATATTTT	CASSQRQDNSGNTIYF	many	TRBV7-9	TRBJ1-3	NA
TGTGCCAGCAGCCAAGATTTATTCGGACTAGCGGGGGCTGGGGCCAACGTCCTGACTTTC	CASSQDLFGLAGAGANVLTF	many	TRBV14	TRBJ2-6	TRBD2
TGTGCCTGCAGCGGCCGACGGGACGCGGGGACCGGGGAGCTGTTTTTT	CACSGRRDAGTGELFF	NA	TRBV7-2	TRBJ2-2	NA
TGTGCCAGCAGCTTATGGGCAGGGTACGCGAACACCGGGGAGCTGTTTTTT	CASSLWAGYANTGELFF	few	TRBV7-3	TRBJ2-2	NA
TGTGCCATCAGTGACAGGGAAGGCACTGAAGCTTTCTTT	CAISDREGTEAFF	NA	TRBV10-3	TRBJ1-1	NA
TGTGCCAGCAGCCAAGGACAGACCGACAGTGAAAAACTGTTTTTT	CASSQGQTDSEKLFF	few	TRBV9	TRBJ1-4	NA
TGTGCCAGCGTTGGGGGAAAACTGTTTTTT	CASVGGKLFF	NA	TRBV2	TRBJ1-4	NA
TGTGCCAGCAGCCCCCAGTCGGCCGGTTCTAATGAAAAACTGTTTTTT	CASSPQSAGSNEKLFF	few	TRBV11-2	TRBJ1-4	NA